This section outlines one T cell receptor (beta chain) sequence together with its context. The sample comes from a study of blood T cell repertoires in COVID-19. Study-wide background: Spain, Italy and the United States supplied samples that represented acute and convalescent COVID-19. Sample material is recorded as cDNA or gDNA derived from T cells, B-cell-depleted T cells, or PBMCs.

Germline CDR1 reads LNHDA; CDR2 reads SQIVND (reference sequence). Trimming took off 3 bases at V and 0 bases at J, with 11 bases between the two ends. This CDR3 contains 15 residues. Per the authors' pipeline: The assay estimated nucleated cells by amplifying reference gene primers. The method was immunoSEQ multiplex PCR; TCRdb's version includes in-frame clones alone and lacks a portion of them. The V and J calls and clone size are taken from that table; D and trimming were inferred from the DNA. Among tens of thousands of clones listed, roughly four fifths were seen once. The sequencing sample was made of peripheral blood. This receptor was identified in a woman older than 75 with acute or convalescent COVID-19. The chain is built from TRBV19 and TRBJ1-1, with D hard to call. The CDR3 loop is CASSMETNLNTEAFF. The CDR3, as DNA: TGTGCCAGTAGTATGGAGACCAATCTGAACACTGAAGCTTTCTTT.